The 30 T cell receptor beta chains below all came from one sample that was sequenced in a study of graft-versus-host responses after intestinal transplantation (dated by TCRdb to the early 2020s). Libraries came from the immunoSEQ multiplex PCR assay. Drawn from immuneACCESS, this table holds only the in-frame rearrangements with V and J called that TCRdb kept. Clones are partly lost; checked studies trace under half to an unresolved V gene and leave the rest unexplained. Recorded for this sample are about 94,000 clones; 91% of them occurred a single time. Together, the top ten hold nearly 0.5% of the sample. Interpreted using the paper, the time point label stands for: cells obtained before transplantation from donor or recipient. Their antigen targets remain unknown. The sequencing used unstimulated CD8+ T cells sorted from spleen or lymph node cells, collected before intestinal transplant. These receptors all come from a human donor who received an intestinal transplant.

CDR3 DNA sequence: TGTGCCAGCAGTTTATATGCGGGAACTACGGGCGAGCAGTACTTC. This gives the protein CASSLYAGTTGEQYF. The chain is built from TRBV27 and TRBJ2-7; D is possibly TRBD2 (6 bases). This CDR3 contains 15 residues. Per the germline V gene, CDR1 is MNHEY and CDR2 is SMNVEV (reference sequence). V lost 1 base, J lost 6 bases, and 16 bases lay in between.

This clone was seen a few times. This chain links TRBV5-6 with TRBJ1-6; 9 positions agree with TRBD1. Germline V lookup: CDR1 SGHDT, CDR2 YYEEEE. V lost 5 bases to trimming and J lost 10 bases; unmatched junction nucleotides: 7. The CDR3 runs to 14 residues. CDR3 DNA: TGTGCCAGCAGTTCCGGGACAGGGTACTCACCCCTCCACTTT. Translating it yields CASSSGTGYSPLHF.

DNA of the CDR3: TGTGCCAGCAGCTATGGACACATCTATGGCTACACCTTC. Amino acid sequence: CASSYGHIYGYTF. The V call is TRBV7-2, the J call TRBJ1-2; tentatively, D is TRBD1 (5 bases). V was clipped by 4 bases and J by 4 bases, with 10 bases between them. Germline CDR1 reads SGHTA; CDR2 reads FQGNSA. CDR3 length: 13 residues.

V and J are TRBV9 and TRBJ2-3, with D unclear. The ends were cut back, 4 bases at V and 2 bases at J, with 5 bases in the middle. The germline V gene encodes CDR1 SGDLS and CDR2 YYNGEE. The CDR3 is 12 residues long. In nucleotides, the CDR3 is TGTGCCAGCAGCCCTTTCACAGATACGCAGTATTTT. Translation gives CASSPFTDTQYF. Using reference TRBV9 and TRBJ2-3 for the parts outside the CDR3, the full variable domain is DSGVTQTPKHLITATGQRVTLRCSPRSGDLSVYWYQQSLDQGLQFLIQYYNGEERAKGNILERFSAQQFPDLHSELNLSSLELGDSALYFCASSPFTDTQYFGPGTRLTVL.

The chain joins TRBV5-1 to TRBJ2-7; D is undetermined. V lost 4 bases to trimming and J lost 7 bases, with 21 bases between them. Germline assignment: CDR1 SGHRS and CDR2 YFSETQ. This CDR3 comprises 15 residues. In nucleotides, the CDR3 is TGCGCCAGCAGCGATACGGGTTCATCGATGTGGGAGCAGTACTTC. Protein product: CASSDTGSSMWEQYF.

The V gene is TRBV9, the J gene TRBJ1-2; tentatively, D is TRBD1 (6 bases). V lost 3 bases and J 0 bases, leaving 12 bases between the germline ends. CDR1 is SGDLS, CDR2 YYNGEE, per germline. This CDR3 contains 15 residues. As DNA, the CDR3 is TGTGCCAGCAGCGCAGAGCAGGGGACTAACTATGGCTACACCTTC. This codes for CASSAEQGTNYGYTF.

This chain links TRBV9 with TRBJ1-1; 9 bases align to TRBD1. There are 15 residues in the CDR3. Trimming took 3 bases from V and 3 from J; bases not matched to a gene: 6. The germline CDR1 and CDR2 sequences are SGDLS and YYNGEE. CDR3 bases: TGTGCCAGCAGCGCGGAGACAGGGGGAGACACTGAAGCTTTCTTT. Residues: CASSAETGGDTEAFF.

The chain combines TRBV6-1 with TRBJ1-2, with D unresolved. This CDR3 is 14 amino acids long. The V gene's germline CDR1 is MNHNS and CDR2 SASEGT. V shed 1 base and J shed 4 bases, with 10 bases lying between them. Written as DNA, the CDR3 is TGTGCCAGCAGTGAAGGAAAAGGAGGCTATGGCTACACCTTC. Encoded protein: CASSEGKGGYGYTF.

The chain employs TRBV6-5 and TRBJ2-1; tentatively, D is TRBD2 (5 bases). V lost 6 bases and J 8 bases, leaving 17 bases between the germline ends. CDR1 and CDR2 from the germline V gene are MNHEY and SVGAGI. The CDR3 length is 14 residues. CDR3 loop: CASSYKDSADEQFF. The DNA for the CDR3 is TGTGCCAGCAGCTACAAGGACTCAGCGGATGAGCAGTTCTTC.

The chain has TRBV9 and TRBJ2-1, with D unresolved. V lost 0 bases, J lost 0 bases, and 4 bases lay in between. The CDR3 is 14 residues long. Germline CDR1 SGDLS, CDR2 YYNGEE. The CDR3 sequence is CASSVDSSYNEQFF. In DNA, the CDR3 is TGTGCCAGCAGCGTAGACAGCTCCTACAATGAGCAGTTCTTC.

The V gene is TRBV28, the J gene TRBJ1-6; TRBD1 is a possible D gene (6 bases). In germline, CDR1 is MDHEN, CDR2 SYDVKM. The CDR3 is 16 residues long. Trimming cost V 4 bases and J 3 bases, with 13 bases left between them. Written as DNA, the CDR3 is TGTGCCAGCAGTTCAGGACAGAGTTACTATAATTCACCCCTCCACTTT. This codes for CASSSGQSYYNSPLHF.

CDR3 region: CASRDSGTEAFF. CDR3 DNA sequence: TGTGCCAGCCGGGACAGCGGCACTGAAGCTTTCTTT. J is TRBJ1-1 and V is TRBV27; 7 bases line up with TRBD1. The CDR3 is 12 residues long. CDR1 MNHEY and CDR2 SMNVEV come from the germline V gene (reference sequence). V lost 8 bases to trimming and J lost 4 bases; unmatched junction nucleotides: 4.

The chain carries TRBV19 and TRBJ2-2, with TRBD1 as a possible D gene (6 bases). The CDR3 loop spans 15 amino acids. The germline CDR1 and CDR2 sequences are LNHDA and SQIVND (reference sequence). Trimming shortened V by 3 bases and J by 3 bases, and 11 bases separated the two germline ends. CDR3 in amino acids: CASSMAGTYTGELFF. Here the CDR3 DNA reads TGTGCCAGTAGTATGGCCGGGACATACACCGGGGAGCTGTTTTTT.

V usage is TRBV6-1 and J usage is TRBJ2-7; maybe TRBD2 (5 bases). Trimming removed 7 bases at V and 2 bases at J, with 15 bases between. The germline CDR1 and CDR2 sequences are MNHNS and SASEGT. CDR3 size: 14 residues. CDR3 loop: CASTLRTDTYEQYF. The CDR3 DNA reads as TGTGCCAGCACCCTGAGGACTGATACCTACGAGCAGTACTTC.

This chain joins TRBV15 and TRBJ1-2; D might be TRBD1 (6 bases). CDR3 length equals 14 residues. V was clipped by 3 bases and J by 5 bases, with 13 bases between them. In germline, CDR1 is LNHNV, CDR2 YYDKDF (reference sequence). CDR3 loop: CATSRQRTDYGYTF. The CDR3 region has the DNA TGTGCCACCAGCAGGCAGAGGACAGATTATGGCTACACCTTC.

This chain joins TRBV4-1 and TRBJ2-2, with 10 bases that match TRBD2. The CDR3 covers 16 residues. V dropped 4 bases and J dropped 3; count of bases not matched to a gene: 5. Germline-derived CDR1 and CDR2 are MGHRA and YSYEKL. The CDR3 is CASSPLAGTDTGELFF. The CDR3, as DNA: TGCGCCAGCAGCCCACTAGCGGGGACCGACACCGGGGAGCTGTTTTTT.

Notes on this clone: Other nucleotide sequences from this sample produce the same CDR3. J is TRBJ2-7 and V is TRBV19, with a tentative D call TRBD1 (5 bases). Deletions cut 8 bases from V and 1 base from J, with 12 bases between. This CDR3 region has 13 residues. Per the germline V gene, CDR1 is LNHDA and CDR2 is SQIVND (reference sequence). CDR3 nucleotides: TGTGCCAGTTCCCCGACAGCATCCTACGAGCAGTACTTC. Amino acids: CASSPTASYEQYF.

The chain combines TRBV7-9 with TRBJ1-1; D not resolved. V was shortened by 5 bases and J by 1 base, with 11 bases between the two germline ends. Germline lookup yields CDR1 SEHNR and CDR2 FQNEAQ (reference sequence). The CDR3 length is 14 residues. The CDR3, as DNA: TGTGCCAGCAGCACGATAGGCGGGAACACTGAAGCTTTCTTT. Amino acids: CASSTIGGNTEAFF. Drawing the rest from reference TRBV7-9 and TRBJ1-1, the complete variable domain is DTGVSQNPRHKITKRGQNVTFRCDPISEHNRLYWYRQTLGQGPEFLTYFQNEAQLEKSRLLSDRFSAERPKGSFSTLEIQRTEQGDSAMYLCASSTIGGNTEAFFGQGTRLTVV.

This rearrangement joins TRBV6-1 to TRBJ1-4; D is ambiguous. The CDR3 spans 14 residues. Germline-derived CDR1 and CDR2 are MNHNS and SASEGT. V lost 5 bases to trimming and J lost 0 bases, with 7 bases between them. In nucleotides, the CDR3 is TGTGCCAGCAGTCTTTCTACAACTAATGAAAAACTGTTTTTT. Encoded protein: CASSLSTTNEKLFF.

The rearrangement uses TRBV5-1 and TRBJ1-2; D perhaps matches TRBD1 (5 bases). The CDR3 runs to 15 residues. The V end was cut by 0 bases, the J end by 8 bases, with 17 bases between. Germline V gene data show CDR1 as SGHRS and CDR2 as YFSETQ. CDR3 DNA: TGCGCCAGCAGCTTGGAGTGGGGGGAAGTACGAGGCTACACCTTC. As protein: CASSLEWGEVRGYTF.

This clone was seen just once. The chain combines TRBV5-1 with TRBJ2-2; 8 bases are shared with TRBD1. V lost 5 bases to trimming and J lost 6 bases; unmatched junction nucleotides: 9. The germline gives CDR1 SGHRS, CDR2 YFSETQ. This CDR3 has 15 residues. CDR3 in DNA: TGCGCCAGCAGTACAGGACAGGGACCCCCCGGGGAGCTGTTTTTT. Translating gives CASSTGQGPPGELFF. Full variable domain (missing parts from reference TRBV5-1 and TRBJ2-2): KAGVTQTPRYLIKTRGQQVTLSCSPISGHRSVSWYQQTPGQGLQFLFEYFSETQRNKGNFPGRFSGRQFSNSRSEMNVSTLELGDSALYLCASSTGQGPPGELFFGEGSRLTVL.

The rearrangement links TRBV10-3 to TRBJ1-2, with 8 bases lining up with TRBD1. This CDR3 contains 14 residues. After removal of 2 bases from V and 6 bases from J, the junction contained 5 bases not matched to a gene. Germline V gene lookup returns CDR1 ENHRY and CDR2 SYGVKD. DNA of the CDR3: TGTGCCATCAGTGAGGCAGGGGGCCTGGATGGCTACACCTTC. It yields the protein CAISEAGGLDGYTF.

The rearrangement uses TRBV4-1 and TRBJ1-1; unclear D gene. This CDR3 is 13 amino acids long. Germline V CDR1 and CDR2: MGHRA, YSYEKL. Trimming removed 8 bases at V and 1 base at J, with 11 bases between. The CDR3 loop reads CASGKTTNTEAFF. The CDR3, as DNA: TGCGCCAGCGGCAAGACAACGAACACTGAAGCTTTCTTT.

The chain couples TRBV19 to TRBJ2-1; 7 bases match TRBD2. Per germline, CDR1 LNHDA and CDR2 SQIVND (reference sequence). The CDR3 consists of 15 residues. Trimming removed 5 bases from V and 2 bases from J; junction bases left unmatched: 6. CDR3: CASSPGEGPYNEQFF. The CDR3 nucleotides are TGTGCCAGTAGTCCCGGGGAGGGGCCCTACAATGAGCAGTTCTTC.

The chain joins TRBV7-2 to TRBJ2-7; D call uncertain. Per the germline V gene, CDR1 is SGHTA and CDR2 is FQGNSA. V lost 2 bases and J lost 4, with 6 bases in between. The CDR3 runs 12 residues. The DNA for the CDR3 is TGTGCCAGCAGCTTATCCAGATACGAGCAGTACTTC. Translation gives CASSLSRYEQYF. Full variable domain (remainder filled in from reference TRBV7-2 and TRBJ2-7): GAGVSQSPSNKVTEKGKDVELRCDPISGHTALYWYRQSLGQGLEFLIYFQGNSAPDKSGLPSDRFSAERTGGSVSTLTIQRTQQEDSAVYLCASSLSRYEQYFGPGTRLTVT.

This chain links TRBV15 with TRBJ2-7; 12 nucleotides align to TRBD2. The V and J ends lost 6 bases and 6 bases, in that order; junction bases with no gene match: 6. This CDR3 is 14 amino acids long. Germline CDR1 is LNHNV and CDR2 is YYDKDF (reference sequence). CDR3 coding DNA: TGTGCCACCAGTACGGGACTAGCGGGTGGCGAGCAGTACTTC. It is translated as CATSTGLAGGEQYF.

V usage is TRBV16 and J usage is TRBJ2-3, with D uncertain. Trimming removed 4 bases at V and 7 bases at J, with 15 bases between. The CDR3 is 14 residues long. Germline V gene data show CDR1 as KGHSY and CDR2 as FQNENV. CDR3 residues: CASSPTTSAHTQYF. The CDR3 coding sequence is TGTGCCAGCAGCCCGACGACCAGCGCGCATACGCAGTATTTT.

The chain has TRBV27 and TRBJ1-4; D remains unclear. CDR1 and CDR2 from the germline V gene are MNHEY and SMNVEV (reference sequence). The CDR3 is 15 residues long. The germline V and J ends were trimmed by 3 bases and 5 bases, with 13 bases remaining between them. DNA of the CDR3: TGTGCCAGCAGTTTTACGCAACAGCTCAATGAAAAACTGTTTTTT. This encodes CASSFTQQLNEKLFF.

The J gene is TRBJ1-2, the V gene TRBV12-5, with D maybe TRBD1 (6 bases). V lost 1 base to trimming and J lost 3 bases, with 9 bases between them. CDR3 length: 14 residues. The V gene's germline CDR1 is LGHNT and CDR2 FRNRAP. The CDR3 region is CASGLGQADYGYTF. The CDR3 DNA follows: TGTGCTAGTGGTTTGGGACAGGCGGACTATGGCTACACCTTC.

V gene TRBV2 combines with J gene TRBJ1-2; TRBD1 matches at 9 bases. V dropped 6 bases and J dropped 7; count of bases not matched to a gene: 12. The germline gives CDR1 SNHLY, CDR2 FYNNEI. The CDR3 is 15 amino acids. The CDR3, as DNA: TGTGCCAGCAGCGAGACCCGGGACAGGGTCAGTGGCTACACCTTC. Translated: CASSETRDRVSGYTF.